This T cell receptor beta chain was found in a study of cytomegalovirus exposure and HLA in healthy donors. General study points: A later analysis showed that HLA-associated TCR beta chains had undergone more clonal expansion than equally common others.

The study ran its PCR with 60 Vbeta and 13 Jbeta primers. Sequencing used immunoSEQ multiplex PCR; TCRdb keeps in-frame clones, though not all of them. The table shows 72,000 or so clones, with around 72% occurring only once. Trimming cost V 5 bases and J 4 bases; bases outside gene matches: 3. The CDR3 totals 14 residues. Looked up from germline, CDR1 is SEHNR and CDR2 is FQNEAQ (reference sequence). On this clone itself: Its specificity is not known.

This TCR came from a woman aged 25 to 39 in good health and CMV-seropositive. The chain has TRBV7-9 and TRBJ1-2, with 11 bases aligning to TRBD1. Material: PBMCs. DNA of the CDR3: TGTGCCAGCAGCCAGGGACAGGGGGGCTATGGCTACACCTTC. It encodes CASSQGQGGYGYTF.